This T cell receptor beta chain emerged from a study of blood T cell repertoires in COVID-19. Across the study: Samples came from the United States, Italy and Spain, spanning acute and convalescent COVID-19.

Method: immunoSEQ multiplex PCR; TCRdb's copy keeps in-frame clones and lacks some. Of 220,000 or so clones in the sample, less than 85% were seen once. CDR1 and CDR2 (germline): LNHNV, YYDKDF (reference sequence). The CDR3 has 16 amino acids. V lost 4 bases and J lost 2, with 15 bases in between. This receptor was identified in a woman older than 75 with acute or convalescent COVID-19. The sample comprised peripheral blood. The chain has TRBV15 and TRBJ1-5; D perhaps matches TRBD1 (6 bases). CDR3 loop: CATSIIGGGGNQPQHF. The CDR3 region has the DNA TGTGCCACCAGCATAATCGGGGGGGGCGGCAATCAGCCCCAGCATTTT.